One TCR beta chain is described in this entry. Its antigen is undetermined. The source of the sample is a study of pediatric ulcerative colitis. Study in general: Ulcerative colitis patients had pancolitis or left-sided colitis, with confirming histology. Overall study results and limits: Blood-rectal clonal overlap within each person was significantly higher in ulcerative colitis patients than controls. All ulcerative colitis patients, but no controls, carried a couple of rectal clonotypes.

Profiled with immunoSEQ multiplex PCR; TCRdb holds only in-frame clones, not every one. The repertoire has around 30,000 clones, roughly 86% of them found once; the top ten carry over 3.5%. Specimen: blood. The sequence was collected from a boy younger than 18 with severe ulcerative colitis.

CDR3 sequence: CASSRDRFGEQFF. The CDR3 region has the DNA TGTGCCAGCTCACGAGACAGGTTCGGGGAGCAGTTCTTC. V is TRBV18 and J is TRBJ2-1, with a tentative D call TRBD1 (6 bases). CDR1 KGHSH and CDR2 LQKENI come from the germline V gene. The CDR3 is 13 amino acids. Trimming took 4 bases from V and 10 from J, leaving 14 bases between them.